The rows below give T cell receptor beta chains drawn from one sample of a study of shared clonotypes between healthy human individuals. Sequencing used immunoSEQ multiplex PCR; TCRdb keeps in-frame clones, though not all of them. The sample has about 1.1 million clones, around 77% seen once. Sequencing used memory CD4+ T cells from PBMCs. Source of these receptors: a man aged 18-30 years in good health. Some clones in this sample may be carry-over from other donors' samples. CDR3s include the opening cysteine and the closing phenylalanine or tryptophan. D genes are given only for firm matches. Clone size is shown for a subset of rows, as once, few, many or a class of expanded clone.

CASSQGRWNTEAFF,TGTGCCAGCAGTCAGGGACGGTGGAACACTGAAGCTTTCTTT,TRBV28,NA,14,TRBJ1-1,few
CASSQDSGGTGELFF,TGTGCCAGCTCACAGGACTCCGGGGGCACCGGGGAGCTGTTTTTT,TRBV18,NA,15,TRBJ2-2,few
CASSYRGGYGYTF,TGTGCCAGCAGTTACAGGGGAGGTTATGGCTACACCTTC,TRBV6-5,NA,13,TRBJ1-2,NA
CASSELGAGANEKLFF,TGTGCCAGCAGTGAACTTGGAGCCGGGGCTAATGAAAAACTGTTTTTT,TRBV25-1,NA,16,TRBJ1-4,NA
CAWSVHRADEQYF,TGTGCCTGGAGTGTTCACAGGGCAGACGAGCAGTACTTC,TRBV30,NA,13,TRBJ2-7,NA
CASSIDFSSYNEQFF,TGTGCCAGCTCAATCGATTTTAGCTCCTACAATGAGCAGTTCTTC,TRBV18,NA,15,TRBJ2-1,NA
CASSAGIHGEKLFF,TGTGCCAGCAGCGCGGGGATCCACGGAGAAAAACTGTTTTTT,TRBV9,NA,14,TRBJ1-4,NA
CASSVLAETEAFF,TGCGCCAGCAGCGTGTTGGCGGAGACTGAAGCTTTCTTT,TRBV5-1,NA,13,TRBJ1-1,NA
CASSSGLLNEQFF,TGTGCCAGCAGCTCGGGACTTTTGAATGAGCAGTTCTTC,TRBV7-8,NA,13,TRBJ2-1,NA
CASSLQPGRGYEQYF,TGCGCCAGCAGCTTGCAACCAGGACGGGGCTACGAGCAGTACTTC,TRBV5-1,NA,15,TRBJ2-7,NA
CASSVGQPRGANTGELFF,TGTGCCAGCAGCGTAGGACAACCTCGGGGGGCGAACACCGGGGAGCTGTTTTTT,TRBV9,TRBD2,18,TRBJ2-2,NA
CASSGQGFPGELFF,TGCGCCAGCAGCGGCCAGGGGTTCCCCGGGGAGCTGTTTTTT,TRBV5-1,NA,14,TRBJ2-2,few
CASSRDSYEQYF,TGTGCCAGCAGCCGGGACTCCTACGAGCAGTACTTC,TRBV2,NA,12,TRBJ2-7,NA
CASTRTKGYNQPQHF,TGTGCCAGCACCCGAACAAAGGGATACAATCAGCCCCAGCATTTT,TRBV5-6,NA,15,TRBJ1-5,once
CSVEVVGVYAEAFF,TGCAGCGTTGAAGTGGTGGGGGTTTATGCTGAAGCTTTCTTT,TRBV29-1,NA,14,TRBJ1-1,NA
CASSGGGSYNEQFF,TGTGCCAGCAGCGGGGGGGGATCCTACAATGAGCAGTTCTTC,TRBV5-4,TRBD2,14,TRBJ2-1,NA
CASRGGSGTDTQYF,TGCGCCAGCAGAGGAGGGAGCGGCACAGATACGCAGTATTTT,TRBV5-1,NA,14,TRBJ2-3,NA
CASSLGGYPYEQYF,TGTGCCAGCAGCTTAGGAGGTTACCCCTACGAGCAGTACTTC,TRBV7-9,NA,14,TRBJ2-7,NA
CASSLSRRTYQGETQYF,TGTGCCAGCAGTTTATCGAGGCGGACGTATCAGGGAGAGACCCAGTACTTC,TRBV27,NA,17,TRBJ2-5,NA
CASSVDRGPYEQYF,TGTGCCAGCAGCGTCGACAGGGGTCCCTACGAGCAGTACTTC,TRBV7-6,TRBD1,14,TRBJ2-7,NA
CASSFLLEQETQYF,TGCGCCAGCAGCTTTCTCCTAGAACAAGAGACCCAGTACTTC,TRBV5-1,NA,14,TRBJ2-5,NA
CASSPGQENYGYTF,TGTGCCAGCAGCCCGGGACAAGAGAACTATGGCTACACCTTC,TRBV2,NA,14,TRBJ1-2,few
CASSQDPSGRQYF,TGCGCCAGCAGCCAAGACCCATCGGGTAGGCAGTACTTC,TRBV4-1,NA,13,TRBJ2-7,NA
CASSEFGGRYEQYF,TGTGCCAGCAGTGAATTTGGGGGTCGCTACGAGCAGTACTTC,TRBV2,NA,14,TRBJ2-7,NA
CASSYGQGDRPQYF,TGTGCCAGCAGTTACGGACAGGGGGACAGGCCGCAGTATTTT,TRBV6-5,TRBD1,14,TRBJ2-3,few
CASSRGTVSYNEQFF,TGTGCCAGCTCAAGAGGAACCGTATCCTACAATGAGCAGTTCTTC,TRBV18,NA,15,TRBJ2-1,once
CASSATGGRYNEQFF,TGTGCCAGCAGTGCAACAGGGGGGAGGTACAATGAGCAGTTCTTC,TRBV2,TRBD1,15,TRBJ2-1,NA
CASSSGQGIGAFF,TGCGCCAGCAGTTCCGGACAGGGGATTGGAGCTTTCTTT,TRBV5-1,TRBD1,13,TRBJ1-1,many
CASRYGTSGRYDQYF,TGTGCCAGCCGCTACGGGACTAGCGGGAGATATGACCAGTACTTC,TRBV27,TRBD2,15,TRBJ2-7,NA
CASSLVGARRNEQYF,TGTGCCAGCAGCTTGGTGGGAGCTCGACGGAACGAGCAGTACTTC,TRBV5-4,NA,15,TRBJ2-7,NA
CASSALHSTSTDTQYF,TGTGCCAGCAGTGCCCTCCATTCGACTAGCACAGATACGCAGTATTTT,TRBV6-4,NA,16,TRBJ2-3,NA
CASSLDGTSQTQYF,TGTGCCAGCAGCTTGGACGGGACTAGCCAGACCCAGTACTTC,TRBV5-4,TRBD2,14,TRBJ2-5,few
CASSTGTGDPRYGYTF,TGCGCCAGCAGCACCGGGACAGGGGACCCACGATATGGCTACACCTTC,TRBV4-1,TRBD1,16,TRBJ1-2,once
CASSYPHGGSYNEQFF,TGTGCCAGCAGTTACCCTCACGGAGGCTCTTACAATGAGCAGTTCTTC,TRBV28,NA,16,TRBJ2-1,NA
CASSLGAVTTEAFF,TGTGCCAGCAGCTTAGGGGCTGTGACCACTGAAGCTTTCTTT,TRBV7-9,NA,14,TRBJ1-1,NA
CASSLRQARGNEQFF,TGTGCCAGCAGCTTGAGGCAGGCAAGGGGGAATGAGCAGTTCTTC,TRBV5-6,NA,15,TRBJ2-1,NA
CASSPRTASTGELFF,TGTGCCAGCAGCCCCCGGACCGCTAGCACCGGGGAGCTGTTTTTT,TRBV9,NA,15,TRBJ2-2,few
CASSIEWSVGELFF,TGTGCCAGTAGTATAGAATGGTCGGTGGGGGAGCTGTTTTTT,TRBV19,NA,14,TRBJ2-2,many
CASTLFSPRDTEAFF,TGTGCCAGCACCCTGTTCTCTCCGCGGGACACTGAAGCTTTCTTT,TRBV6-1,NA,15,TRBJ1-1,few
CASSLWGQHNQPQHF,TGCGCCAGCAGCTTGTGGGGACAGCACAATCAGCCCCAGCATTTT,TRBV5-1,TRBD1,15,TRBJ1-5,NA
CASSQVGPDTEAFF,TGTGCCAGCAGCCAAGTAGGGCCGGACACTGAAGCTTTCTTT,TRBV4-2,NA,14,TRBJ1-1,NA
CASSSPRRALPQHF,TGTGCCAGCAGTTCCCCTCGTCGGGCATTGCCCCAGCATTTT,TRBV28,NA,14,TRBJ1-5,NA
CASSARLAGVGEQFF,TGTGCCAGCAGCGCCCGACTAGCGGGAGTCGGTGAGCAGTTCTTC,TRBV7-3,TRBD2,15,TRBJ2-1,NA
CASSFDRGQPQHF,TGTGCCAGCAGCTTTGACAGGGGTCAGCCCCAGCATTTT,TRBV7-2,TRBD1,13,TRBJ1-5,NA
CASRSDPGLASHEQYF,TGTGCCAGCAGGAGCGATCCGGGACTAGCGAGCCACGAGCAGTACTTC,TRBV6-6,TRBD2,16,TRBJ2-7,NA
CASSLGRGSGYGYTF,TGTGCCAGCAGCTTAGGACGGGGAAGCGGATATGGCTACACCTTC,TRBV7-9,NA,15,TRBJ1-2,NA
CATHSGRSSYEQYF,TGTGCCACCCACTCGGGACGGAGCTCCTACGAGCAGTACTTC,TRBV28,NA,14,TRBJ2-7,once
CASGLNSGNTIYF,TGTGCCAGTGGGCTCAACTCTGGAAACACCATATATTTT,TRBV7-6,NA,13,TRBJ1-3,NA
CASSQDIGWRGLANEKLFF,TGTGCCAGCAGCCAAGATATCGGGTGGAGAGGTCTGGCTAATGAAAAACTGTTTTTT,TRBV4-2,NA,19,TRBJ1-4,NA
CASSYGTGGDEQFF,TGTGCCAGCAGCTACGGGACAGGGGGCGACGAGCAGTTCTTC,TRBV7-2,TRBD1,14,TRBJ2-1,NA
CASSPTGQQGGYTF,TGTGCCAGCAGTCCGACGGGACAGCAGGGTGGCTACACCTTC,TRBV27,TRBD1,14,TRBJ1-2,NA
CASSHRAEGPNTEAFF,TGCGCCAGCAGCCACCGGGCAGAGGGCCCGAACACTGAAGCTTTCTTT,TRBV4-3,NA,16,TRBJ1-1,NA
CASRATTGLNQPQHF,TGTGCCAGCAGGGCAACGACAGGGCTCAATCAGCCCCAGCATTTT,TRBV28,TRBD1,15,TRBJ1-5,NA
CAISGTGGSGANVLTF,TGTGCCATCTCCGGGACAGGCGGGTCTGGGGCCAACGTCCTGACTTTC,TRBV6-6,TRBD1,16,TRBJ2-6,NA
CASSADRAYTGELFF,TGTGCCAGCAGCGCCGACAGGGCCTACACCGGGGAGCTGTTTTTT,TRBV7-6,TRBD1,15,TRBJ2-2,once